This T cell receptor (beta chain) came from a study of blood T cells in healthy people across ages. Study results and limitations: Versus aged donors, long-lived donors had higher diversity and more naive CD4+ cells. The study found TCR beta diversity correlated strongly with naive T cell percentage.

At least ten counts were recorded for this clonotype. No antigen is known for it. V trimming: 5 bases; J trimming: 5 bases; junction bases outside the gene matches: 10. This CDR3 has 17 amino acids. The germline CDR1 and CDR2 sequences are MNHNY and SVGAGI (reference sequence). Through a sample-barcoded 5' primer and a J-beta primer mix, a second PCR was run for about 6 to 11 cycles. Tagging of each cDNA molecule was performed by a template-switch adaptor with 12 random nucleotides. MiXCR, run by TCRdb on the 5' RACE reads, gives a single entry per CDR3 protein. Among fewer than 750,000 distinct CDR3 sequences, approximately 52% were seen once, and the ten largest hold about 13%.

Sequencing was performed on blood. V is TRBV6-6 and J is TRBJ2-1, with 12 bases identical to TRBD1. This sequence originates from an elderly woman in good health. The CDR3 DNA sequence: TGTGCCAGCAGTGACTTCACGGGACAGGGGGCCAACAATGAGCAGTTCTTC. This codes for CASSDFTGQGANNEQFF.